The TCR beta chain under discussion was sequenced for a study of blood T cell repertoires in COVID-19. There are 14 residues in the CDR3. The V end lost 0 bases, the J end lost 6 bases, and 10 bases lay between the germline ends. In germline, CDR1 is SEHNR, CDR2 FQNEAQ (reference sequence). Methods used by the authors: The assay estimated nucleated cells by amplifying reference gene primers. Only in-frame clones appear in the TCRdb table, and some are missing; sequencing was by immunoSEQ multiplex PCR. That table is the source of V, J and clone size, and D and trimming were worked out from the DNA. The profile covers a few hundred thousand clones, with roughly 88% appearing a single time and over 4.5% taken by the ten largest.

The sequenced sample consisted of PBMCs or T cells enriched from blood (not recorded which). The clonotype was recovered from a man in his thirties or forties who had recovered from COVID-19. This chain uses TRBV7-9 with TRBJ2-3; D is possibly TRBD2 (5 bases). The CDR3 spells CASSLAGRRDTQYF. DNA for the CDR3: TGTGCCAGCAGCTTAGCGGGCAGGAGGGATACGCAGTATTTT.